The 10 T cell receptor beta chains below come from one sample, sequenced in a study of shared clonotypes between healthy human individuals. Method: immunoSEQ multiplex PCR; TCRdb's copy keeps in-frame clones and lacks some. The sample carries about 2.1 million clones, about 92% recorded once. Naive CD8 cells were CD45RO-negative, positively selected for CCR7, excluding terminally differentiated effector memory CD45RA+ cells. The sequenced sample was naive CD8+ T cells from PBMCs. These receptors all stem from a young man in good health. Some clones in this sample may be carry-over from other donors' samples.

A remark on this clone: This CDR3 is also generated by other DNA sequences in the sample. The DNA for the CDR3 is TGTGCCTGGAGTGTTGCCAGGGTTGGGACTGAAGCTTTCTTT. It is translated as CAWSVARVGTEAFF. The chain uses TRBV30 and TRBJ1-1, with a possible D match to TRBD1 (5 bases). CDR3 length equals 14 residues. CDR1 and CDR2 (germline): GTSNPN, SVGIG (reference sequence). Trimming stripped 0 bases from V and 5 bases from J, with 13 bases between.

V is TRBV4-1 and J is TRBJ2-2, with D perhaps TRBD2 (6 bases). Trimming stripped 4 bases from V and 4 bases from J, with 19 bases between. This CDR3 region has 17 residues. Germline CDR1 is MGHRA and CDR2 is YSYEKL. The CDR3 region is CASSLGLKASVTGELFF. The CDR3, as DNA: TGCGCCAGCAGCCTAGGATTAAAGGCTAGCGTCACCGGGGAGCTGTTTTTT.

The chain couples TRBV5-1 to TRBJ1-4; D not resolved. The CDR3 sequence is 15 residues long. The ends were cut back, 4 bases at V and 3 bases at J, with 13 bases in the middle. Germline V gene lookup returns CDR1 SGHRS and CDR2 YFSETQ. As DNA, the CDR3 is TGCGCCAGCAGCGCGGGAAATCCGGCTAATGAAAAACTGTTTTTT. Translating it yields CASSAGNPANEKLFF. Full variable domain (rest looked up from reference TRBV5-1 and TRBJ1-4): KAGVTQTPRYLIKTRGQQVTLSCSPISGHRSVSWYQQTPGQGLQFLFEYFSETQRNKGNFPGRFSGRQFSNSRSEMNVSTLELGDSALYLCASSAGNPANEKLFFGSGTQLSVL.

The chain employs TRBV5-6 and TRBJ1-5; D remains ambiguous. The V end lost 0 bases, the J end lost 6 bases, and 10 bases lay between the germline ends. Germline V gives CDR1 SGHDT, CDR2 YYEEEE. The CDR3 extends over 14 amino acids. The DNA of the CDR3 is TGTGCCAGCAGCTTGGAGGGAGAAGGTCAGCCCCAGCATTTT. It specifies CASSLEGEGQPQHF.

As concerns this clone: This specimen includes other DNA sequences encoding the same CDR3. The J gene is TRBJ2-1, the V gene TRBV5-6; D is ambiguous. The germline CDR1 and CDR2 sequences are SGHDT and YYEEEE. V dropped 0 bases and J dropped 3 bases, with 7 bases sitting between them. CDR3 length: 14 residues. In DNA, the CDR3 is TGTGCCAGCAGCTTGGGGGCCAGCTACAATGAGCAGTTCTTC. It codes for CASSLGASYNEQFF.

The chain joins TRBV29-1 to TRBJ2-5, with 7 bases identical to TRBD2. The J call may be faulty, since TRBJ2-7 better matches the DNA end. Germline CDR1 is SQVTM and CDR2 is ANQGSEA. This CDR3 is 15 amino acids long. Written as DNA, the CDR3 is TGCAGCGTTGGGGAGGGAGGCTGGGGCTCCTACGAGCAGTACTTC. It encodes CSVGEGGWGSYEQYF.

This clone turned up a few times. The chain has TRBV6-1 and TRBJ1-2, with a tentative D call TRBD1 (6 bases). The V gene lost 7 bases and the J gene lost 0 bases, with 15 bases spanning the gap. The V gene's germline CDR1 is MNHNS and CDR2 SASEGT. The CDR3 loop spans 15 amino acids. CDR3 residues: CASIAGEYANYGYTF. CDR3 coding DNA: TGTGCCAGCATTGCAGGGGAATACGCTAACTATGGCTACACCTTC.

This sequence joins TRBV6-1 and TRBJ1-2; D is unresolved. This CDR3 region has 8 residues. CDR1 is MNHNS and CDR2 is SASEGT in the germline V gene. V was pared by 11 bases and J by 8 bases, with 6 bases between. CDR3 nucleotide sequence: TGTGCCGTGAGAGGCTACACCTTC. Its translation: CAVRGYTF.

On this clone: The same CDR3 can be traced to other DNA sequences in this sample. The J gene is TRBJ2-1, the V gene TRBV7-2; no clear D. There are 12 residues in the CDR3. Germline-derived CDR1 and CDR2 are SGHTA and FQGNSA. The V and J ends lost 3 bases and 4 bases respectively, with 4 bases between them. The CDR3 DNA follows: TGTGCCAGCAGCTTCGGGTACAATGAGCAGTTCTTC. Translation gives CASSFGYNEQFF. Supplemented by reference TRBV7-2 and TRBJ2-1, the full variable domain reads GAGVSQSPSNKVTEKGKDVELRCDPISGHTALYWYRQSLGQGLEFLIYFQGNSAPDKSGLPSDRFSAERTGGSVSTLTIQRTQQEDSAVYLCASSFGYNEQFFGPGTRLTVL.

CDR3 DNA sequence: TGTGCCTGCCTTGCGCCCAGCACTTATAGTAACTATGGCTACACCTTC. It yields the protein CACLAPSTYSNYGYTF. The rearrangement uses TRBV30 and TRBJ1-2; D uncertain. The V end was cut by 6 bases, the J end by 1 base, with 21 bases between. The CDR3 has 16 amino acids. Germline CDR1 reads GTSNPN; CDR2 reads SVGIG (reference sequence). Together with reference TRBV30 and TRBJ1-2, the CDR3 gives the full variable domain: SQTIHQWPATLVQPVGSPLSLECTVEGTSNPNLYWYRQAAGRGLQLLFYSVGIGQISSEVPQNLSASRPQDRQFILSSKKLLLSDSGFYLCACLAPSTYSNYGYTFGSGTRLTVV.